Below are 29 T cell receptor beta chains sequenced from a single sample in a study of T-cell reconstitution after alpha-beta-depleted transplantation in children. Preparation of the TCRbeta library involved a method that used unique molecular identifiers. One entry per CDR3 protein, called by TCRdb with MiXCR from the PCR reads. The table has around 600,000 distinct CDR3 sequences, over 9.5% seen once. This specimen consisted of PBMCs from the stem cell graft donor, obtained from the stem cell graft. Receptors originate from a human donor who donated a stem cell graft to a child with acute myeloid leukemia.

This clonotype was picked up many times. The J gene is TRBJ1-1, the V gene TRBV29-1; D is unclear. Germline V gives CDR1 SQVTM, CDR2 ANQGSEA. The CDR3 is 13 amino acids. V gave up 2 bases and J gave up 0 bases, with 7 bases separating them. CDR3 nucleotide sequence: TGCAGCGTTGAAAAACAGTTGAACACTGAAGCTTTCTTT. Its translation: CSVEKQLNTEAFF.

The chain uses TRBV12-3 or TRBV12-4 and TRBJ2-1; TRBD2 matches at 13 bases. CDR3 length equals 15 residues. Trimming took 5 bases from V and 7 from J; bases not matched to a gene: 5. CDR3 nucleotides: TGTGCCAGCAGTACACTAGCGGGAGGGAGTAATGAGCAGTTCTTC. Translation gives CASSTLAGGSNEQFF.

This clonotype was counted ten times or more. The rearrangement links TRBV20-1 to TRBJ2-1; 7 positions agree with TRBD1. V dropped 6 bases and J dropped 4; count of bases not matched to a gene: 12. CDR1 and CDR2 from the germline V gene are DFQATT and SNEGSKA (reference sequence). The CDR3 runs to 15 residues. The CDR3 region has the DNA TGCAGTGCCATGGGCCGAGGACAGGCGTACAATGAGCAGTTCTTC. Protein sequence: CSAMGRGQAYNEQFF.

The chain carries TRBV15 and TRBJ2-3; TRBD2 might be the D (7 bases). This CDR3 comprises 16 residues. Trimming shortened V by 1 base and J by 0 bases, and 11 bases separated the two germline ends. Germline V gives CDR1 LNHNV, CDR2 YYDKDF (reference sequence). This CDR3 reads CATSRGGGLSTDTQYF. The CDR3 coding sequence is TGTGCCACCAGCAGAGGGGGGGGGCTTAGCACAGATACGCAGTATTTT.

This clonotype was found a few times. The genes are TRBV7-2 and TRBJ2-1, with 9 bases aligning to TRBD2. Germline V gene data show CDR1 as SGHTA and CDR2 as FQGNSA. V gave up 1 base and J gave up 6 bases; unmatched junction bases: 7. CDR3 size: 16 residues. The CDR3 DNA follows: TGTGCCAGCAGCTTAGGAGCGACTAGCGGTCCCAATGAGCAGTTCTTC. This translates into CASSLGATSGPNEQFF.

This clonotype was found many times. V is TRBV20-1 and J is TRBJ1-5; D perhaps matches TRBD1 (6 bases). The V and J ends lost 3 bases and 1 base respectively, with 13 bases between them. CDR3 size: 15 residues. The germline V gene encodes CDR1 DFQATT and CDR2 SNEGSKA (reference sequence). The CDR3 loop is CSAREQGRSNQPQHF. CDR3 DNA: TGCAGTGCTAGGGAACAGGGTAGGAGCAATCAGCCCCAGCATTTT.

The table lists this clonotype with many counts. V is TRBV10-3 and J is TRBJ2-1; 9 positions agree with TRBD2. Looked up from germline, CDR1 is ENHRY and CDR2 is SYGVKD. Trimming took 5 bases from V and 5 from J; bases not matched to a gene: 7. There are 15 residues in the CDR3. CDR3 loop: CAISFTGLANNEQFF. CDR3 coding DNA: TGTGCCATCAGTTTCACGGGACTAGCTAACAATGAGCAGTTCTTC.

The rearrangement uses TRBV7-3 and TRBJ2-3; TRBD2 matches at 8 bases. CDR3 length: 15 residues. Trimming cost V 5 bases and J 6 bases; bases outside gene matches: 10. CDR1 is SGHTA, CDR2 FQGTGA, per germline. The CDR3 reads CASSQIGREADTQYF. DNA of the CDR3: TGTGCCAGCAGCCAGATCGGGAGGGAGGCGGATACGCAGTATTTT. The variable domain in full, completed from reference TRBV7-3 and TRBJ2-3, reads GAGVSQTPSNKVTEKGKYVELRCDPISGHTALYWYRQSLGQGPEFLIYFQGTGAADDSGLPNDRFFAVRPEGSVSTLKIQRTERGDSAVYLCASSQIGREADTQYFGPGTRLTVL.

This clonotype was seen only a few times. This rearrangement joins TRBV11-2 to TRBJ2-1, with TRBD2 matching over 10 bases. With 3 bases clipped from V and 0 bases from J, the junction kept 11 bases outside the gene matches. CDR1 SGHAT and CDR2 FQNNGV come from the germline V gene. CDR3 size: 19 residues. In nucleotides, the CDR3 is TGTGCCAGCAGCTTGGAACGAGCGGGAGGGCAAAGCTCCTACAATGAGCAGTTCTTC. Protein product: CASSLERAGGQSSYNEQFF. Supplemented by reference TRBV11-2 and TRBJ2-1, the full variable domain reads EAGVAQSPRYKIIEKRQSVAFWCNPISGHATLYWYQQILGQGPKLLIQFQNNGVVDDSQLPKDRFSAERLKGVDSTLKIQPAKLEDSAVYLCASSLERAGGQSSYNEQFFGPGTRLTVL.

This clonotype showed up just a few times. The gene calls are TRBV7-2 and TRBJ2-1; D might be TRBD1 or TRBD2, each matching 5 bases. Germline loops: CDR1 SGHTA, CDR2 FQGNSA. V lost 4 bases to trimming and J lost 5 bases, with 12 bases between them. The CDR3 is made up of 14 amino acids. The CDR3 region has the DNA TGTGCCAGCAGCTATCCGGGACCCAACAATGAGCAGTTCTTC. Encoded protein: CASSYPGPNNEQFF.

This clonotype was recorded a few times. The V gene is TRBV6-1, the J gene TRBJ2-3; D is perhaps TRBD1 (6 bases). CDR1 and CDR2 (germline): MNHNS, SASEGT. Between the trimmed V and J ends, which lost 2 bases and 4 bases, there was a span of 19 bases. The length of the CDR3 is 17 residues. The CDR3 is CASSEHRRDTRPDTQYF. CDR3 sequence (DNA): TGTGCCAGCAGTGAACACCGCCGGGACACCAGGCCAGATACGCAGTATTTT.

This clonotype was found a few times. The chain carries TRBV12-3 or TRBV12-4 and TRBJ1-6; D call uncertain. The CDR3 runs 13 residues. The V end was cut by 9 bases, the J end by 10 bases, with 16 bases between. The DNA of the CDR3 is TGTGCCAGTCATCGGGGAGCGGGGTCACCCCTCCACTTT. Protein: CASHRGAGSPLHF.

The chain employs TRBV11-2 and TRBJ2-7; 10 nucleotides line up with TRBD1. Per the germline V gene, CDR1 is SGHAT and CDR2 is FQNNGV. This CDR3 region has 13 residues. V shed 5 bases and J 7 bases; nucleotides not matched to a gene: 5. The CDR3 DNA follows: TGTGCCAGCAGCGACAGGGGGCTCGGGGAGCAGTACTTC. Amino acids: CASSDRGLGEQYF.

This clonotype came up many times. CDR3 in DNA: TGTGCCAGCAGGCAGTGGGGCGGACCAGAGCCAGCTTTCTTT. It yields the protein CASRQWGGPEPAFF. The chain employs TRBV27 and TRBJ1-1, with D possibly matching TRBD1 (5 bases). The CDR3 totals 14 residues. V was cut by 6 bases and J by 10 bases, with 21 bases left in between. Per germline, CDR1 MNHEY and CDR2 SMNVEV (reference sequence).

The chain's CDR3 is CSAGTLQGGETQYF. CDR3 nucleotides: TGCAGTGCGGGAACTTTACAAGGCGGGGAGACCCAGTACTTC. V and J are TRBV20-1 and TRBJ2-5, with D perhaps matching TRBD2 (5 bases). Trimming stripped 6 bases from V and 5 bases from J, with 19 bases between. The CDR3 consists of 14 residues. Germline V lookup: CDR1 DFQATT, CDR2 SNEGSKA (reference sequence).

The chain links TRBV28 to TRBJ1-5, with D hard to call. CDR1 is MDHEN and CDR2 is SYDVKM in the germline V gene. Trimming left V 3 bases short and J 5 bases short, with 14 bases between. The CDR3 spans 15 residues. CDR3 coding DNA: TGTGCCAGCAGTTTTACGCGACGTGGAGATCAGCCCCAGCATTTT. Translating gives CASSFTRRGDQPQHF.

This chain joins TRBV7-3 and TRBJ2-1; D is uncertain. CDR1 is SGHTA, CDR2 FQGTGA, per germline. The CDR3 runs to 15 residues. V gave up 3 bases and J gave up 2 bases, with 11 bases separating them. The CDR3 bases are TGTGCCAGCAGCTTCCTCCCCGAGGCCTACAATGAGCAGTTCTTC. It encodes CASSFLPEAYNEQFF.

A word on this clonotype: A read error may be the cause here, since a much bigger clone is one base away. The V call is TRBV5-6, the J call TRBJ2-3, with D unresolved. The germline V gene has CDR1 SGHDT and CDR2 YYEEEE. The CDR3 runs to 15 residues. In DNA, the CDR3 is TGTGCCAGCAGCTTGGAAATCGAGGCCACAGATTCGCAGTATTTT. Protein sequence: CASSLEIEATDSQYF. Using reference TRBV5-6 and TRBJ2-3 for the parts outside the CDR3, the full variable domain is DAGVTQSPTHLIKTRGQQVTLRCSPKSGHDTVSWYQQALGQGPQFIFQYYEEEERQRGNFPDRFSGHQFPNYSSELNVNALLLGDSALYLCASSLEIEATDSQYFGPGTRLTVL.

This sequence joins TRBV7-9 and TRBJ1-5; TRBD1 aligns across 8 bases. The germline CDR1 and CDR2 sequences are SEHNR and FQNEAQ (reference sequence). The CDR3 covers 17 residues. J lost 4 bases, V lost 3 bases, and 11 bases had no gene match. The CDR3 DNA is TGTGCCAGCAGCTTTCGGGTCAGGGGGCTAAGGAATCAGCCCCAGCATTTT. Its translation is CASSFRVRGLRNQPQHF. The full variable domain, in which reference TRBV7-9 and TRBJ1-5 provide the parts outside the CDR3, is DTGVSQNPRHKITKRGQNVTFRCDPISEHNRLYWYRQTLGQGPEFLTYFQNEAQLEKSRLLSDRFSAERPKGSFSTLEIQRTEQGDSAMYLCASSFRVRGLRNQPQHFGDGTRLSIL.

The chain carries TRBV29-1 and TRBJ2-3; weak D call: TRBD2 (5 bases). This CDR3 spans 15 amino acids. Germline V gene data show CDR1 as SQVTM and CDR2 as ANQGSEA. Trimming pared 3 bases from V and 4 bases from J, leaving 17 bases between. The CDR3 DNA is TGCAGCGTTGACGCGCGGGTAGGGAAGGCAGATACGCAGTATTTT. Its protein product is CSVDARVGKADTQYF.

This clonotype was observed a handful of times. The rearrangement links TRBV20-1 to TRBJ1-4, with 8 bases identical to TRBD1. Germline CDR1 and CDR2: DFQATT and SNEGSKA (reference sequence). V trimming: 0 bases; J trimming: 8 bases; junction bases outside the gene matches: 5. The CDR3 sequence is 14 residues long. The DNA of the CDR3 is TGCAGTGCTAGAGATCAGGGGGCGAGGGAAAAACTGTTTTTT. It yields the protein CSARDQGAREKLFF.

Many counts were recorded for this clonotype. In DNA form, the CDR3 reads TGTGCCAGCTCACCACTCTCGGGACTAAAAAGCACAGATACGCAGTATTTT. Its translation is CASSPLSGLKSTDTQYF. The V gene is TRBV18, the J gene TRBJ2-3, with 7 bases aligning to TRBD2. V shed 1 base and J 0 bases; nucleotides not matched to a gene: 7. Germline CDR1 and CDR2: KGHSH and LQKENI. The CDR3 is 17 amino acids.

This clonotype has only a few counts. V is TRBV4-2 and J is TRBJ2-1; 9 positions agree with TRBD2. This CDR3 region has 15 residues. With 2 bases clipped from V and 8 bases from J, the junction kept 7 bases outside the gene matches. The V gene's germline CDR1 is LGHNA and CDR2 YNFKEQ. Here the CDR3 DNA reads TGTGCCAGCAGCCAACTCGGACTAGCGCTGCATGAGCAGTTCTTC. It encodes CASSQLGLALHEQFF.

This rearrangement joins TRBV27 to TRBJ2-7, with D perhaps assigned TRBD1 or TRBD2 (7 bases each). Trimming removed 6 bases from V and 3 bases from J, with 21 bases in between. Germline assignment: CDR1 MNHEY and CDR2 SMNVEV (reference sequence). This CDR3 comprises 16 residues. CDR3 DNA sequence: TGTGCCAGCAGAGGACCCACAGGGGAGGGACACTACGAGCAGTACTTC. Encoded protein: CASRGPTGEGHYEQYF.

This chain connects TRBV6-2 or TRBV6-3 to TRBJ2-7; 11 nucleotides agree with TRBD2. The CDR3 length is 19 residues. Per germline, CDR1 MNHEY and CDR2 SVGEGT. With V trimmed by 5 bases and J by 2 bases, 17 bases remained unmatched. The CDR3 loop is CASSTQRVTSGVPTYEQYF. The CDR3 DNA follows: TGTGCCAGCAGTACCCAAAGGGTGACTAGCGGGGTCCCGACCTACGAGCAGTACTTC.

This clonotype was recorded a few times. The chain carries TRBV20-1 and TRBJ1-1, with 7 bases that match TRBD1. There are 14 residues in the CDR3. Losses at the gene ends were 6 bases for V and 3 bases for J; bases not matched to a gene: 10. CDR1 and CDR2 (germline): DFQATT, SNEGSKA (reference sequence). The CDR3, as DNA: TGCAGTGCCAGAATAGTACAGGGGTACACTGAAGCTTTCTTT. As protein: CSARIVQGYTEAFF.

There are a few counts of this clonotype. The rearrangement joins TRBV5-1 to TRBJ2-2; 11 bases are a match to TRBD1. CDR1 SGHRS and CDR2 YFSETQ come from the germline V gene. After removal of 3 bases from V and 4 bases from J, the junction contained 8 bases not matched to a gene. CDR3 size: 17 residues. The CDR3 DNA is TGCGCCAGCAGCTCCTTCGGACAGGGGGCAGGCACCGGGGAGCTGTTTTTT. It codes for CASSSFGQGAGTGELFF.

J is TRBJ2-5 and V is TRBV3-1, with TRBD2 matching over 9 bases. CDR1 LGHDT and CDR2 YNNKEL come from the germline V gene (reference sequence). Germline trimming cut 4 bases from V and 5 bases from J; bases unmatched to any gene: 8. The CDR3 contains 15 residues. CDR3 residues: CASSPPIAGVETQYF. CDR3 nucleotide sequence: TGTGCCAGCAGCCCCCCTATAGCGGGGGTGGAGACCCAGTACTTC.

V gene TRBV12-3 or TRBV12-4 combines with J gene TRBJ1-5; D perhaps matches TRBD1 (6 bases). This CDR3 is 15 amino acids long. Deletions cut 7 bases from V and 2 bases from J, with 15 bases between. This CDR3 is CASTLGGGGNQPQHF. In nucleotides, the CDR3 is TGTGCCAGCACTCTAGGAGGGGGAGGCAATCAGCCCCAGCATTTT.